This T cell receptor beta chain derives from a study of T-cell memory formation after mild COVID-19. Overall study results and limits: CD8+ contracting clones occupied EMRA, while CD4+ ones occupied mainly CM and EM. From day 15 to 85, contracting clones were balanced between CD4 and CD8, whereas later expanders leaned toward CD4+. Clonal second-wave expansions that peaked on day 37 had unconfirmed SARS-CoV-2 specificity.

J was trimmed by 6 bases and V by 5 bases; bases with no gene match: 10. CDR3 length: 15 residues. Germline V gives CDR1 SGHNT, CDR2 YENEEA. TCRdb re-called the 5' RACE reads with MiXCR, one entry per CDR3 protein. The data hold about half a million distinct CDR3 sequences, with around a sixth observed a single time. As for this clonotype: Its antigen is unidentified.

The chain combines TRBV11-3 with TRBJ2-7; 10 bases are a match to TRBD1. The sequence came from an adult woman who had mild COVID-19 (a few samples of this study predate the infection). Cell type and time point are not known. Sequenced sample: PBMCs or a T cell subset sorted from them (not recorded which). Written as DNA, the CDR3 is TGTGCCAGCAGCGACCCCCGGACAGGGGGACTCGAGCAGTACTTC. Protein product: CASSDPRTGGLEQYF.